A single sample gave rise to the 19 T cell receptor beta chains below, sequenced in a study of B cell selection in AIRE deficiency. Clones were read by immunoSEQ multiplex PCR, and TCRdb kept only the in-frame ones, dropping some. Seen here are tens of thousands of clones, 94% observed once, and the top ten hold under 2%. Sorted regulatory T cells were CD4-positive, CD25-high and CD127-low or negative. Specimen: Tregs sorted from PBMCs. These receptors were obtained from a human donor with AIRE deficiency.

The chain employs TRBV10-2 and TRBJ2-1, with D perhaps matching TRBD2 (5 bases). With 1 base removed from V and 7 bases from J, the gap between germline ends came to 5 bases. Germline loops: CDR1 WSHSY, CDR2 SAAADI. The CDR3 consists of 12 residues. The CDR3 coding sequence is TGCGCCAGCAGTGAGTGGAGGAATGAGCAGTTCTTC. Translating it yields CASSEWRNEQFF.

J is TRBJ2-5 and V is TRBV4-3; possibly TRBD1 for D (6 bases). The CDR3 totals 14 residues. Trimming left V 0 bases short and J 4 bases short, with 9 bases between. Germline-derived CDR1 and CDR2 are LGHNA and YSLEER. CDR3 nucleotide sequence: TGCGCCAGCAGCCAAGATACCAGGGGAGAGACCCAGTACTTC. Amino acids: CASSQDTRGETQYF.

V gene TRBV18 combines with J gene TRBJ2-5, with 8 bases aligning to TRBD2. The CDR3 length is 15 residues. V was pared by 4 bases and J by 3 bases, with 7 bases of the junction left unmatched. From germline, CDR1 is KGHSH and CDR2 LQKENI. The CDR3 DNA reads TGTGCCAGCTCACTATCGGGACTAGGTGAAGAGACCCAGTACTTC. This sequence encodes CASSLSGLGEETQYF. The full variable domain, rest sourced from reference TRBV18 and TRBJ2-5, is NAGVMQNPRHLVRRRGQEARLRCSPMKGHSHVYWYRQLPEEGLKFMVYLQKENIIDESGMPKERFSAEFPKEGPSILRIQQVVRGDSAAYFCASSLSGLGEETQYFGPGTRLLVL.

V is TRBV7-3 and J is TRBJ1-5; 9 bases are a match to TRBD1. Germline CDR1 reads SGHTA; CDR2 reads FQGTGA. V lost 5 bases, J lost 7 bases, and 9 bases stayed unmatched. The CDR3 is made up of 15 amino acids. In DNA form, the CDR3 reads TGTGCCAGCAGCCGGGACAGGGATATTGTGCAGCCCCAGCATTTT. This encodes CASSRDRDIVQPQHF. Drawing the rest from reference TRBV7-3 and TRBJ1-5, the complete variable domain is GAGVSQTPSNKVTEKGKYVELRCDPISGHTALYWYRQSLGQGPEFLIYFQGTGAADDSGLPNDRFFAVRPEGSVSTLKIQRTERGDSAVYLCASSRDRDIVQPQHFGDGTRLSIL.

The chain carries TRBV7-3 and TRBJ1-2; TRBD1 matches at 8 bases. The germline gives CDR1 SGHTA, CDR2 FQGTGA. The V gene end was trimmed by 1 base and the J gene end by 3 bases; junction bases not matched to a gene: 4. The CDR3 extends over 15 amino acids. The CDR3 here is CASSLIPGGDYGYTF. The CDR3 DNA sequence: TGTGCCAGCAGCTTAATCCCAGGGGGCGACTATGGCTACACCTTC.

This clone was seen more than once but under ten times. This chain connects TRBV29-1 to TRBJ2-1, with D possibly being TRBD1 (6 bases). The V end lost 3 bases, the J end lost 0 bases, and 6 bases lay between the germline ends. The CDR3 is made up of 13 amino acids. The V gene's germline CDR1 is SQVTM and CDR2 ANQGSEA. The CDR3 region has the DNA TGCAGCGTTGAGGACAGCTCCTACAATGAGCAGTTCTTC. Its protein product is CSVEDSSYNEQFF.

A single count supports this clone. DNA for the CDR3: TGTGCCAGCAGTTACGGACTAGCGGGAGGAATATCCGAGCAGTACTTC. It specifies CASSYGLAGGISEQYF. The V and J genes are TRBV6-6 and TRBJ2-7; 14 bases agree with TRBD2. J lost 6 bases, V lost 2 bases, and 6 bases had no gene match. This CDR3 comprises 16 residues. From germline, CDR1 is MNHNY and CDR2 SVGAGI (reference sequence).

The rearrangement links TRBV19 to TRBJ2-5; the match to TRBD2 covers 8 bases. The CDR3 covers 15 residues. J gave up 12 bases and V 1 base, and 13 bases lay outside the gene matches. CDR1 and CDR2 (germline): LNHDA, SQIVND (reference sequence). CDR3 nucleotide sequence: TGTGCCAGTAGTATAGTGGCTAGCGGGCCCTACCCCAAGTACTTC. This encodes CASSIVASGPYPKYF.

The chain links TRBV19 to TRBJ1-2; TRBD1 aligns across 8 bases. The CDR3 is 14 amino acids. J lost 8 bases, V lost 0 bases, and 5 bases had no gene match. In germline, CDR1 is LNHDA, CDR2 SQIVND (reference sequence). The CDR3: CASSIDRGPVGYTF. The CDR3 DNA reads TGTGCCAGTAGTATAGACAGGGGGCCCGTCGGCTACACCTTC.

The V and J genes are TRBV7-9 and TRBJ2-1; no definite D call. CDR1 is SEHNR, CDR2 FQNEAQ, per germline (reference sequence). Trimming shortened V by 0 bases and J by 0 bases, and 15 bases separated the two germline ends. The CDR3 contains 18 residues. CDR3 sequence: CASSLAVTAQSSYNEQFF. For the CDR3, the DNA is TGTGCCAGCAGCTTAGCTGTCACAGCCCAAAGCTCCTACAATGAGCAGTTCTTC.

J is TRBJ2-2 and V is TRBV15, with D possibly called TRBD1 or TRBD2 (5 bases each). V lost 6 bases, J lost 6 bases, and 17 bases lay in between. Per the germline V gene, CDR1 is LNHNV and CDR2 is YYDKDF (reference sequence). The CDR3 has 15 residues. The CDR3 spells CATREGNSFPGELFF. CDR3 sequence (DNA): TGTGCCACCAGAGAGGGGAACTCTTTCCCCGGGGAGCTGTTTTTT.

The sample holds one count of this clone. V gene TRBV9 combines with J gene TRBJ1-6, with 10 bases aligning to TRBD1. Per the germline V gene, CDR1 is SGDLS and CDR2 is YYNGEE. With V trimmed by 2 bases and J by 10 bases, 6 bases remained unmatched. The CDR3 totals 15 residues. CDR3 residues: CASSVRGTGDSPLHF. CDR3 DNA sequence: TGTGCCAGCAGCGTGCGGGGGACAGGGGACTCACCCCTCCACTTT.

J is TRBJ2-7 and V is TRBV5-4; D unresolved. Germline values: CDR1 SGHNT, CDR2 YYREEE (reference sequence). The CDR3 is 12 residues long. V lost 10 bases, J lost 3 bases, and 14 bases lay in between. CDR3: CAVAETGYEQYF. The CDR3 DNA reads TGTGCCGTCGCCGAGACTGGCTACGAGCAGTACTTC.

This chain joins TRBV11-3 and TRBJ1-5; a possible D gene is TRBD1 (5 bases). This CDR3 is built from 12 residues. V was cut by 5 bases and J by 11 bases, with 13 bases left in between. Germline CDR1 is SGHNT and CDR2 is YENEEA. Here the CDR3 DNA reads TGTGCCAGCAGCACCCGGACGGGGGCCCAGCATTTT. Translated, it gives CASSTRTGAQHF.

V is TRBV18 and J is TRBJ1-2, with a possible D match to TRBD1 (5 bases). Between the trimmed V and J ends, which lost 2 bases and 4 bases, there was a span of 14 bases. The CDR3 has 15 amino acids. CDR1 is KGHSH, CDR2 LQKENI, per germline. This chain's CDR3 is CASSPRRGTGYGYTF. As DNA, the CDR3 is TGTGCCAGCTCACCAAGGCGGGGGACCGGCTATGGCTACACCTTC. The full variable domain, rest sourced from reference TRBV18 and TRBJ1-2, is NAGVMQNPRHLVRRRGQEARLRCSPMKGHSHVYWYRQLPEEGLKFMVYLQKENIIDESGMPKERFSAEFPKEGPSILRIQQVVRGDSAAYFCASSPRRGTGYGYTFGSGTRLTVV.

This chain links TRBV7-9 with TRBJ1-4; D remains unclear. The germline V gene encodes CDR1 SEHNR and CDR2 FQNEAQ (reference sequence). This CDR3 is 18 amino acids long. Trimming removed 5 bases at V and 0 bases at J, with 19 bases between. CDR3 loop: CASSLRLAGAATNEKLFF. CDR3 nucleotide sequence: TGTGCCAGCAGCCTCCGACTAGCGGGAGCGGCAACTAATGAAAAACTGTTTTTT.

The chain has TRBV6-1 and TRBJ1-6, with D possibly TRBD1 on 6 matching bases. V was shortened by 4 bases and J by 3 bases, with 19 bases between the two germline ends. Germline V gene sequence: CDR1 MNHNS, CDR2 SASEGT. CDR3 length equals 18 residues. The CDR3 loop is CASSVTGGNVVYNSPLHF. The CDR3 nucleotides are TGTGCCAGCAGTGTGACGGGGGGCAACGTTGTCTATAATTCACCCCTCCACTTT.

J is TRBJ1-2 and V is TRBV5-1, with D maybe TRBD1 (5 bases). The CDR3 consists of 12 residues. Germline V gene data show CDR1 as SGHRS and CDR2 as YFSETQ. Trimming left V 3 bases short and J 6 bases short, with 9 bases between. The CDR3 coding sequence is TGCGCCAGCAGCTCAATGGACAATGGCTACACCTTC. Translated, it gives CASSSMDNGYTF.

J is TRBJ1-1 and V is TRBV4-3, with D unclear. The ends were cut back, 4 bases at V and 1 base at J, with 10 bases in the middle. The length of the CDR3 is 14 residues. Germline-derived CDR1 and CDR2 are LGHNA and YSLEER. The CDR3 is CASSLRIPNTEAFF. For the CDR3, the DNA is TGCGCCAGCAGCCTAAGGATCCCGAACACTGAAGCTTTCTTT.